Below, 30 T cell receptor beta chains from the same sample are listed, as sequenced in a study of PD-1 blockade in mismatch repair-deficient tumors. The repertoire was sequenced with immunoSEQ multiplex PCR; TCRdb's copy has only in-frame clones and lacks some. This table has around 62,000 clones, about 72% appearing once. The sequencing here drew on peripheral blood, taken 2 weeks after starting pembrolizumab. The origin of the receptors is an adult with mismatch repair-deficient cancer.

V and J are TRBV10-2 and TRBJ1-2; 9 nucleotides line up with TRBD1. Germline trimming cut 5 bases from V and 8 bases from J; bases unmatched to any gene: 6. The CDR3 is 13 residues long. Germline V CDR1 and CDR2: WSHSY, SAAADI. In DNA form, the CDR3 reads TGCGCCAGCAGTATGGACAGGGGAAACGGCTACACCTTC. Translating gives CASSMDRGNGYTF.

The V and J genes are TRBV5-1 and TRBJ2-6; D unresolved. Germline V CDR1 and CDR2: SGHRS, YFSETQ. This CDR3 has 17 residues. V was cut by 3 bases and J by 0 bases, with 13 bases left in between. The CDR3, as DNA: TGCGCCAGCAGCTCGGATCCGCCAAGCTCTGGGGCCAACGTCCTGACTTTC. The encoded protein is CASSSDPPSSGANVLTF. Full variable domain (missing parts from reference TRBV5-1 and TRBJ2-6): KAGVTQTPRYLIKTRGQQVTLSCSPISGHRSVSWYQQTPGQGLQFLFEYFSETQRNKGNFPGRFSGRQFSNSRSEMNVSTLELGDSALYLCASSSDPPSSGANVLTFGAGSRLTVL.

The genes are TRBV7-6 and TRBJ1-1, with TRBD1 as a possible D gene (5 bases). V lost 4 bases and J 4 bases, leaving 13 bases between the germline ends. This CDR3 is 14 amino acids long. Germline assignment: CDR1 SGHVS and CDR2 FNYEAQ. CDR3 DNA sequence: TGTGCCAGCAGCTCAGACGGGACCATCACTGAAGCTTTCTTT. Its protein product is CASSSDGTITEAFF.

The chain carries TRBV5-6 and TRBJ2-7, with D possibly being TRBD1 (6 bases). The germline V gene encodes CDR1 SGHDT and CDR2 YYEEEE. V lost 5 bases, J lost 0 bases, and 9 bases lay in between. The length of the CDR3 is 13 residues. For the CDR3, the DNA is TGTGCCAGCAGGGAAGGGGGCTCCTACGAGCAGTACTTC. Its translation: CASREGGSYEQYF.

The chain links TRBV2 to TRBJ1-2; D is perhaps TRBD1 (5 bases). The CDR3 spans 13 residues. Trimming cost V 4 bases and J 4 bases, with 10 bases left between them. The V gene's germline CDR1 is SNHLY and CDR2 FYNNEI. CDR3 coding DNA: TGTGCCAGCAGTGGGGGGGTATCCTATGGCTACACCTTC. Its protein is CASSGGVSYGYTF.

This rearrangement joins TRBV5-1 to TRBJ2-5; 9 nucleotides match TRBD2. The CDR3 length is 16 residues. V was clipped by 0 bases and J by 5 bases; unmatched bases: 8. CDR1 and CDR2 (germline): SGHRS, YFSETQ. In DNA, the CDR3 is TGCGCCAGCAGCTTGGGGACTAGCGCGATGGGGGAGACCCAGTACTTC. It encodes CASSLGTSAMGETQYF.

The V call is TRBV27, the J call TRBJ1-2; 11 nucleotides match TRBD1. The germline CDR1 and CDR2 sequences are MNHEY and SMNVEV (reference sequence). V lost 10 bases and J lost 8; bases outside the gene matches: 12. The CDR3 runs 14 residues. The CDR3 DNA reads TGTGCCACCAGGGGACAGGGGGTTTTTCTCGGCTACACCTTC. It translates to CATRGQGVFLGYTF.

This chain connects TRBV7-3 to TRBJ2-7, with 9 bases identical to TRBD1. Per germline, CDR1 SGHTA and CDR2 FQGTGA. This CDR3 is built from 13 residues. The ends lost 5 bases at V and 7 bases at J; junction bases unmatched: 6. In DNA, the CDR3 is TGTGCCAGCAGCCAAGACAGGGGGGAAGAGCAGTACTTC. The encoded protein is CASSQDRGEEQYF.

The rearrangement links TRBV16 to TRBJ1-5; possibly TRBD1 for D (5 bases). Trimming left V 1 base short and J 8 bases short, with 15 bases between. CDR1 is KGHSY, CDR2 FQNENV, per germline. The length of the CDR3 is 15 residues. The CDR3 here is CASSQWGFEGKPQHF. CDR3 DNA sequence: TGTGCCAGCAGCCAATGGGGTTTTGAGGGGAAGCCCCAGCATTTT.

The sample holds a few counts of this clone. The rearrangement uses TRBV19 and TRBJ2-7; TRBD1 agrees at 9 bases. With V trimmed by 8 bases and J by 0 bases, 2 bases remained unmatched. The CDR3 has 13 amino acids. Germline V CDR1 and CDR2: LNHDA, SQIVND (reference sequence). This CDR3 is CASGQGSSYEQYF. In DNA form, the CDR3 reads TGTGCCAGTGGACAGGGGAGCTCCTACGAGCAGTACTTC.

The CDR3 nucleotides are TGTGCCAGCAGCTTAGCACAAGGGACTGGGGGCTACACCTTC. Its protein is CASSLAQGTGGYTF. The chain couples TRBV7-9 to TRBJ1-2, with D maybe TRBD1 (5 bases). The CDR3 totals 14 residues. The germline CDR1 and CDR2 sequences are SEHNR and FQNEAQ (reference sequence). V was cut by 0 bases and J by 8 bases, with 13 bases left in between.

The rearrangement joins TRBV7-6 to TRBJ2-1, with D unresolved. Trimming left V 5 bases short and J 10 bases short, with 15 bases between. This CDR3 is built from 13 residues. CDR1 and CDR2 from the germline V gene are SGHVS and FNYEAQ. The CDR3 protein is CASSLQNSKEQFF. The DNA of the CDR3 is TGTGCCAGCAGCCTACAAAACTCTAAGGAGCAGTTCTTC.

This clone was seen once. The rearrangement uses TRBV6-1 and TRBJ2-7; 8 positions agree with TRBD1. This CDR3 comprises 11 residues. Germline CDR1 is MNHNS and CDR2 is SASEGT. V dropped 8 bases and J dropped 6; count of bases not matched to a gene: 3. The CDR3 sequence: CASWTGFEQYF. The CDR3 DNA reads as TGTGCCAGCTGGACAGGGTTCGAGCAGTACTTC.

V and J are TRBV10-1 and TRBJ1-1; D gene uncertain. CDR3 length: 13 amino acids. Between the trimmed V and J ends, which lost 6 bases and 4 bases, there was a span of 12 bases. CDR1 is WNHNN, CDR2 SYGVQD, per germline (reference sequence). The CDR3 loop reads CASRAASGTEAFF. CDR3 in DNA: TGCGCCAGCAGAGCCGCCTCGGGCACTGAAGCTTTCTTT.

The chain recombines TRBV6-5 with TRBJ2-7; 12 bases are a match to TRBD2. The CDR3 loop spans 15 amino acids. With V trimmed by 5 bases and J by 6 bases, 8 bases remained unmatched. CDR1 is MNHEY and CDR2 is SVGAGI in the germline V gene. The CDR3: CASSKTSGSLLEQYF. In nucleotides, the CDR3 is TGTGCCAGCAGTAAGACTAGCGGGAGTCTCCTCGAGCAGTACTTC.

Only one count was recorded for this clone. The rearrangement uses TRBV7-9 and TRBJ2-1; 12 bases align to TRBD1. Germline loops: CDR1 SEHNR, CDR2 FQNEAQ (reference sequence). The CDR3 has 15 residues. V shed 2 bases and J 6 bases; nucleotides not matched to a gene: 2. The CDR3 loop is CASSLPGQGANEQFF. CDR3 coding DNA: TGTGCCAGCAGCTTACCGGGACAGGGGGCCAATGAGCAGTTCTTC. Together with reference TRBV7-9 and TRBJ2-1, the CDR3 gives the full variable domain: DTGVSQNPRHKITKRGQNVTFRCDPISEHNRLYWYRQTLGQGPEFLTYFQNEAQLEKSRLLSDRFSAERPKGSFSTLEIQRTEQGDSAMYLCASSLPGQGANEQFFGPGTRLTVL.

The chain is built from TRBV4-2 and TRBJ2-1, with 9 bases lining up with TRBD2. The CDR3 spans 16 residues. Germline V gives CDR1 LGHNA, CDR2 YNFKEQ. Unmatched junction bases numbered 12, after V lost 7 bases and J lost 5 bases. The CDR3 region has the DNA TGTGCCAGCACCCTGAGTAGCGGGAGTCCTCACAATGAGCAGTTCTTC. Its translation: CASTLSSGSPHNEQFF.

This clone appeared a single time. The CDR3 region has the DNA TGTGCCGCGACACCCCAGGGGGGCACTGAAGCTTTCTTT. Residues: CAATPQGGTEAFF. This chain uses TRBV19 with TRBJ1-1; 7 positions agree with TRBD1. The CDR3 totals 13 residues. The ends lost 11 bases at V and 4 bases at J; junction bases unmatched: 10. Germline V CDR1 and CDR2: LNHDA, SQIVND (reference sequence).

This CDR3 is CASSYRENQPQHF. In nucleotides, the CDR3 is TGTGCCAGCAGTTACAGAGAGAATCAGCCCCAGCATTTT. The chain recombines TRBV6-5 with TRBJ1-5; no clear D gene. Germline lookup yields CDR1 MNHEY and CDR2 SVGAGI. The length of the CDR3 is 13 residues. Trimming took off 2 bases at V and 4 bases at J, with 6 bases between the two ends.

The sample holds one count of this clone. V is TRBV27 and J is TRBJ2-1, with 12 bases that match TRBD2. CDR3 length equals 19 residues. Germline V gives CDR1 MNHEY, CDR2 SMNVEV (reference sequence). V shed 0 bases, J shed 0 bases, and the junction held 6 bases outside the gene matches. The CDR3 nucleotides read TGTGCCAGCAGTTTATCGAAGGGACTAGCGGGCCTCTCCTACAATGAGCAGTTCTTC. It encodes CASSLSKGLAGLSYNEQFF.

This clone was counted between two and nine times. This chain links TRBV7-9 with TRBJ2-1, with 11 bases matching TRBD1. CDR3 size: 14 residues. CDR1 is SEHNR and CDR2 is FQNEAQ in the germline V gene (reference sequence). Trimming removed 3 bases from V and 7 bases from J; junction bases left unmatched: 2. For the CDR3, the DNA is TGTGCCAGCAGCTTCCGGGACAGGGGGAATGAGCAGTTCTTC. It yields the protein CASSFRDRGNEQFF.

This clone has just one count. This chain uses TRBV5-6 with TRBJ2-1; TRBD1 might be the D (5 bases). The CDR3 spans 16 residues. V shed 4 bases and J shed 7 bases, with 21 bases lying between them. In germline, CDR1 is SGHDT, CDR2 YYEEEE. CDR3 nucleotides: TGTGCCAGCAGCGCTTTGACAGTTTCGTTTGGTAATGAGCAGTTCTTC. It codes for CASSALTVSFGNEQFF.

The genes are TRBV6-1 and TRBJ2-1; 8 bases map to TRBD2. V lost 0 bases, J lost 7 bases, and 11 bases stayed unmatched. In germline, CDR1 is MNHNS, CDR2 SASEGT. The CDR3 has 17 residues. CDR3 amino acids: CASSEAGLATGRNEQFF. CDR3 DNA: TGTGCCAGCAGTGAAGCAGGACTAGCCACTGGAAGGAATGAGCAGTTCTTC.

The genes are TRBV19 and TRBJ1-2; 9 bases map to TRBD1. J was trimmed by 6 bases and V by 6 bases; bases with no gene match: 8. CDR3 size: 14 residues. Germline-derived CDR1 and CDR2 are LNHDA and SQIVND (reference sequence). The CDR3 sequence: CASSSSDRGHGYTF. The CDR3 nucleotides read TGTGCCAGTAGCTCCTCGGACAGGGGACATGGCTACACCTTC.

This chain joins TRBV19 and TRBJ2-7; D unclear. V was clipped by 3 bases and J by 0 bases, with 15 bases between them. Looked up from germline, CDR1 is LNHDA and CDR2 is SQIVND (reference sequence). The CDR3 is made up of 16 amino acids. CDR3 sequence (DNA): TGTGCCAGTAGTATCGGAACAGCTCTCTCCTCCTACGAGCAGTACTTC. It translates to CASSIGTALSSYEQYF.

V and J are TRBV6-1 and TRBJ1-2, with D possibly matching TRBD1 (6 bases). Germline V CDR1 and CDR2: MNHNS, SASEGT. Trimming removed 3 bases at V and 5 bases at J, with 13 bases between. The CDR3 runs 14 residues. The CDR3 DNA reads TGTGCCAGCAGTGATGCAGGGGCCGGGTATGGCTACACCTTC. Amino acids: CASSDAGAGYGYTF.

The chain couples TRBV7-9 to TRBJ2-4; weak D call: TRBD2 (6 bases). V lost 4 bases and J lost 3, with 7 bases in between. CDR1 SEHNR and CDR2 FQNEAQ come from the germline V gene (reference sequence). This CDR3 contains 13 residues. CDR3: CASSSEGKNIQYF. CDR3 DNA sequence: TGTGCCAGCAGCTCGGAGGGCAAAAACATTCAGTACTTC.

The chain is built from TRBV28 and TRBJ1-5; D is perhaps TRBD1 (6 bases). CDR1 is MDHEN, CDR2 SYDVKM, per germline. The CDR3 extends over 14 amino acids. Trimming took 6 bases from V and 2 from J, leaving 11 bases between them. In DNA, the CDR3 is TGTGCCAGCAGGGGGGCAAGGGGCAATCAGCCCCAGCATTTT. It encodes CASRGARGNQPQHF. Based on the CDR3 plus reference TRBV28 and TRBJ1-5, the full variable domain is DVKVTQSSRYLVKRTGEKVFLECVQDMDHENMFWYRQDPGLGLRLIYFSYDVKMKEKGDIPEGYSVSREKKERFSLILESASTNQTSMYLCASRGARGNQPQHFGDGTRLSIL.

J is TRBJ1-1 and V is TRBV7-2; D not certain. V was trimmed by 3 bases and J by 8 bases, leaving 7 bases between them. CDR1 and CDR2 from the germline V gene are SGHTA and FQGNSA. The CDR3 is 11 residues long. CDR3: CASSFYGEAFF. The CDR3 coding sequence is TGTGCCAGCAGCTTTTATGGGGAAGCTTTCTTT.

This chain connects TRBV7-9 to TRBJ1-2; D might be TRBD1 (5 bases). The CDR3 totals 16 residues. In germline, CDR1 is SEHNR, CDR2 FQNEAQ (reference sequence). V shed 1 base and J shed 7 bases, with 19 bases lying between them. CDR3 nucleotide sequence: TGTGCCAGCAGCTTAGGAGAGGTTTGGCAGGGACCTGGCTACACCTTC. Translated, it gives CASSLGEVWQGPGYTF.